This T cell receptor (beta chain) emerged from a study of cytomegalovirus exposure and HLA in healthy donors. V was clipped by 3 bases and J by 0 bases, with 9 bases between them. The CDR3 spans 15 residues. CDR1 is SEHNR and CDR2 is FQNEAQ in the germline V gene (reference sequence). Primers included in the PCR were 60 Vbeta and 13 Jbeta primers. Produced via immunoSEQ multiplex PCR; TCRdb's table is partial and in-frame only. Of 90,000 to 130,000 clones detected, around 74% appear once; the ten largest clones hold 4% to 5.5%. The source is a man aged 25 to 40 in good health and CMV-seropositive. The V gene is TRBV7-9, the J gene TRBJ1-3, with TRBD1 as a possible D gene (6 bases). The sequenced material came from PBMCs. The CDR3 DNA sequence: TGTGCCAGCAGCTTTTACAGGGACTCTGGAAACACCATATATTTT. Encoded protein: CASSFYRDSGNTIYF.